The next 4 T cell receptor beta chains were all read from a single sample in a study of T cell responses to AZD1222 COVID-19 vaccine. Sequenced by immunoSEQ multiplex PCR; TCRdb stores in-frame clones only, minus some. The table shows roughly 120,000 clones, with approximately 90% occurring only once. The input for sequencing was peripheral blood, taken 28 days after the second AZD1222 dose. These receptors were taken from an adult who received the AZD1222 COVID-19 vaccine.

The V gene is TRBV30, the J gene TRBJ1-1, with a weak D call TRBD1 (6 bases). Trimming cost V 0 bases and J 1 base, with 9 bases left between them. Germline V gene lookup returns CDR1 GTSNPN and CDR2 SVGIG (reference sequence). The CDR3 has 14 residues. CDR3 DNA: TGTGCCTGGAGTGTATTGGACAGGAACACTGAAGCTTTCTTT. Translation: CAWSVLDRNTEAFF.

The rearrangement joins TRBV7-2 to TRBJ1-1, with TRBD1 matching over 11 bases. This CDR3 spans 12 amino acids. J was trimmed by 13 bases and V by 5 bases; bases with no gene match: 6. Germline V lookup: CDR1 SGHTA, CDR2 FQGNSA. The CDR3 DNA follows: TGTGCCAGCAGCAGGGACAGGGGGAGGGGTTTCTTT. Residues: CASSRDRGRGFF. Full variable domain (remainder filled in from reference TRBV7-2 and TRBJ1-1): GAGVSQSPSNKVTEKGKDVELRCDPISGHTALYWYRQSLGQGLEFLIYFQGNSAPDKSGLPSDRFSAERTGGSVSTLTIQRTQQEDSAVYLCASSRDRGRGFFGQGTRLTVV.

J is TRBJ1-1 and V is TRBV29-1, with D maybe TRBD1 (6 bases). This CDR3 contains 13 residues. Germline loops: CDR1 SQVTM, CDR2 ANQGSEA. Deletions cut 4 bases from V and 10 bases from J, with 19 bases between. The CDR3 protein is CSVGSGELSGAFF. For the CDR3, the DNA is TGCAGCGTTGGTTCAGGGGAATTATCGGGAGCTTTCTTT.

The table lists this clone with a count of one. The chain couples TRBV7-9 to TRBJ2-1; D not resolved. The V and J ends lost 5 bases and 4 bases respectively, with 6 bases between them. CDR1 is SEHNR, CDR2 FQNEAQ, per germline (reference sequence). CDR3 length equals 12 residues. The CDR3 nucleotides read TGTGCCAGCAGCAGTACATACAATGAGCAGTTCTTC. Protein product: CASSSTYNEQFF.